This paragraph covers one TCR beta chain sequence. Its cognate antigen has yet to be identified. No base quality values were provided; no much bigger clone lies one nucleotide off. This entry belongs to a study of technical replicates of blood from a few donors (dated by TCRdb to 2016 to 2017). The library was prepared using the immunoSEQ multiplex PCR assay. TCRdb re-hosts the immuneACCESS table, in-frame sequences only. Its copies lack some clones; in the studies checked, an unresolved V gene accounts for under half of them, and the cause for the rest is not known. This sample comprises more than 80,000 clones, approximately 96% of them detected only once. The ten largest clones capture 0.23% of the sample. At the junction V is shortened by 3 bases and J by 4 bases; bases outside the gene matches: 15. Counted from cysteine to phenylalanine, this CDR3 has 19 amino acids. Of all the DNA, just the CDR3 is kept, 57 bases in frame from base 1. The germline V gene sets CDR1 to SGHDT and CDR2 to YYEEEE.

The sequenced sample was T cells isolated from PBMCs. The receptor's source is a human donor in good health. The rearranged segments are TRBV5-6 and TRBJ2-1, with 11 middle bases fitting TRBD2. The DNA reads TGTGCCAGCAGCTGGCCCGGAGGTAGCGGGAGGGCCCTATACAATGAGCAGTTCTTC. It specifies CASSWPGGSGRALYNEQFF.